The sequence of this T cell receptor beta chain was determined in a study of shared clonotypes between healthy human individuals. Study information: A couple of women and three men aged 18 to 49 served as donors.

It was about 210 ng DNA, about 30,000 T cell genomes, that sorted-subset replicate PCRs used. In the original processing: ImmunoSEQ output held junction-only sequences without quality scores, so filtering differed. Sequencing was performed with immunoSEQ multiplex PCR; in TCRdb, only in-frame clones are kept and a portion is missing. That table is the source of V, J and clone size, and D and trimming were worked out from the DNA. The table has 2 million to 2.5 million clones, 85% to 95% seen once; the top ten hold around 0.13%. CD4+ cell separation produced CD45RA+ naive and CD45RA-negative memory subsets. The sequence was obtained from a man aged 18-30 years in good health. The source material was naive CD4+ T cells sorted from blood. Sample subset: CD45RA+ positively selected.

In nucleotides, the CDR3 is TGTGCCAGCAGTCGACTAGCGGGCTACAATGAGCAGTTCTTC. The encoded protein is CASSRLAGYNEQFF. V usage is TRBV28 and J usage is TRBJ2-1; 10 nucleotides line up with TRBD2. The junction had 1 base not matched to a gene; V was cut back by 5 bases and J by 3 bases. The CDR3 loop spans 14 amino acids. Germline V lookup: CDR1 MDHEN, CDR2 SYDVKM.